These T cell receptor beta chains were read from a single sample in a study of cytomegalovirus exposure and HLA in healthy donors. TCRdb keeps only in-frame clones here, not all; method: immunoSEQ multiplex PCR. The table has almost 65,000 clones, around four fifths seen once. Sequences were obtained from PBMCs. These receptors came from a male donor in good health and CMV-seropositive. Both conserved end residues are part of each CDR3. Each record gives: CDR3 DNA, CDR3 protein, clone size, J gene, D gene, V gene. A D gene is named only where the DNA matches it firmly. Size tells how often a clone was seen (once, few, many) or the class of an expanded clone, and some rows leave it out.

cdr3_nt: TGTGCCGTTCGAGGGGGAAAGAACACCGGGGAGCTGTTTTTT; cdr3_aa: CAVRGGKNTGELFF; clone_size: once; j_call: TRBJ2-2; d_call: NA; v_call: TRBV19
cdr3_nt: TGTGCCAGCAAGACAGGCAATCAGCCCCAGCATTTT; cdr3_aa: CASKTGNQPQHF; clone_size: NA; j_call: TRBJ1-5; d_call: NA; v_call: TRBV6-5
cdr3_nt: TGTGCCAGCAGCCTGGGGACAGGGAATAACTATGGCTACACCTTC; cdr3_aa: CASSLGTGNNYGYTF; clone_size: NA; j_call: TRBJ1-2; d_call: TRBD1; v_call: TRBV5-8
cdr3_nt: TGCAGCGTTGGAGGGTATCGCAATCAGCCCCAGCATTTT; cdr3_aa: CSVGGYRNQPQHF; clone_size: NA; j_call: TRBJ1-5; d_call: NA; v_call: TRBV29-1
cdr3_nt: TGCAGCGTTGAAGAGGGGACAGGGAGCACCGGGGAGCTGTTTTTT; cdr3_aa: CSVEEGTGSTGELFF; clone_size: NA; j_call: TRBJ2-2; d_call: TRBD1; v_call: TRBV29-1
cdr3_nt: TGTGCCAGCAGCTTTTATGGTGGGCAGGGGGCATGGGAGCAGTTCTTC; cdr3_aa: CASSFYGGQGAWEQFF; clone_size: few; j_call: TRBJ2-1; d_call: NA; v_call: TRBV12-1
cdr3_nt: TGCGCCAGCAGCTTGGATACAGGGCTCGGTCAGCCCCAGCATTTT; cdr3_aa: CASSLDTGLGQPQHF; clone_size: NA; j_call: TRBJ1-5; d_call: NA; v_call: TRBV5-1
cdr3_nt: TGTGCCAGCAGCCACGGGGTCTACGAGCAGTACTTC; cdr3_aa: CASSHGVYEQYF; clone_size: few; j_call: TRBJ2-7; d_call: NA; v_call: TRBV6-6
cdr3_nt: TGCGCCAGCAGTGAGGGTACAGGGGGCGAGCAGTACTTC; cdr3_aa: CASSEGTGGEQYF; clone_size: NA; j_call: TRBJ2-7; d_call: TRBD1; v_call: TRBV10-2
cdr3_nt: TGTGCCAGCAGCGGGTCCAAGGACACGGGGAGGATCGGGGAGCTGTTTTTT; cdr3_aa: CASSGSKDTGRIGELFF; clone_size: NA; j_call: TRBJ2-2; d_call: NA; v_call: TRBV2
cdr3_nt: TGTGCCAGCAGCTTGGGACAGGAGGCCTACGAGCAGTACTTC; cdr3_aa: CASSLGQEAYEQYF; clone_size: NA; j_call: TRBJ2-7; d_call: TRBD1; v_call: TRBV7-6
cdr3_nt: TGTGCCAGCAGTGCCGGGGGACCTGAAGCTTTCTTT; cdr3_aa: CASSAGGPEAFF; clone_size: NA; j_call: TRBJ1-1; d_call: NA; v_call: TRBV28
cdr3_nt: TGCGCCAGCAGCTTGTCCGGGGGGGCGTTCAATGAGCAGTTCTTC; cdr3_aa: CASSLSGGAFNEQFF; clone_size: NA; j_call: TRBJ2-1; d_call: TRBD2; v_call: TRBV5-1
cdr3_nt: TGTGCCGCCAGACTGGGGGCGAACACTGAAGCTTTCTTT; cdr3_aa: CAARLGANTEAFF; clone_size: NA; j_call: TRBJ1-1; d_call: NA; v_call: TRBV19
cdr3_nt: TGTGCCATCAGTGAGTCGGTGTCGGCGGGGATCTCCTACGAGCAGTACTTC; cdr3_aa: CAISESVSAGISYEQYF; clone_size: once; j_call: TRBJ2-7; d_call: NA; v_call: TRBV10-3
cdr3_nt: TGTGCCAGCAGCACCGGGACTAGCGGGGGGGCTCGAGAGCAGTTCTTC; cdr3_aa: CASSTGTSGGAREQFF; clone_size: NA; j_call: TRBJ2-1; d_call: TRBD2; v_call: TRBV11-2
cdr3_nt: TGTGCCAGCAATCCCGGGGGCGGGGGGGCGAACGAGCAGTACTTC; cdr3_aa: CASNPGGGGANEQYF; clone_size: few; j_call: TRBJ2-7; d_call: TRBD2; v_call: TRBV7-6
cdr3_nt: TGTGCCAGCAGTCCAGGGGGCACCGGGGAGCTGTTTTTT; cdr3_aa: CASSPGGTGELFF; clone_size: NA; j_call: TRBJ2-2; d_call: TRBD1; v_call: TRBV4-2
cdr3_nt: TGCGCCAGCAGCTTGGACGAGACAGGGCGGGGGGACACTGAAGCTTTCTTT; cdr3_aa: CASSLDETGRGDTEAFF; clone_size: NA; j_call: TRBJ1-1; d_call: TRBD1; v_call: TRBV5-1
cdr3_nt: TGCGCCAGCAGCCAAGATGCCCTGCCAGGGGGGCTGGAGACTGAAGCTTTCTTT; cdr3_aa: CASSQDALPGGLETEAFF; clone_size: NA; j_call: TRBJ1-1; d_call: TRBD1; v_call: TRBV4-1
cdr3_nt: TGTGCCAGCAGCTTAGAATTCCTGTCTAACTATGGCTACACCTTC; cdr3_aa: CASSLEFLSNYGYTF; clone_size: NA; j_call: TRBJ1-2; d_call: NA; v_call: TRBV7-9
cdr3_nt: TGCGCCAGCAGCCAAGACAGGGGGCGGGGCGGGGAGCTGTTTTTT; cdr3_aa: CASSQDRGRGGELFF; clone_size: NA; j_call: TRBJ2-2; d_call: TRBD1; v_call: TRBV4-3
cdr3_nt: TGCAGCCTTTCCGGGACAGGGAATGGCTACACCTTC; cdr3_aa: CSLSGTGNGYTF; clone_size: once; j_call: TRBJ1-2; d_call: TRBD1; v_call: TRBV29-1
cdr3_nt: TGTGCCACCAACTGGCTCGCCGGGACATCCGGGGAGCTGTTTTTT; cdr3_aa: CATNWLAGTSGELFF; clone_size: NA; j_call: TRBJ2-2; d_call: NA; v_call: TRBV7-2
cdr3_nt: TGTGCCAGCAGCTTAGAGGGCGGGGGGGCCACAGATACGCAGTATTTT; cdr3_aa: CASSLEGGGATDTQYF; clone_size: NA; j_call: TRBJ2-3; d_call: TRBD2; v_call: TRBV7-9
cdr3_nt: TGCGCCAGCAGCAAGTCCGGGACAGGGGGAGATAATGAGCAGTTCTTC; cdr3_aa: CASSKSGTGGDNEQFF; clone_size: NA; j_call: TRBJ2-1; d_call: TRBD1; v_call: TRBV5-1
cdr3_nt: TGTGCCAGCAGCGTAGTGGCAGATTATGGCTACACCTTC; cdr3_aa: CASSVVADYGYTF; clone_size: NA; j_call: TRBJ1-2; d_call: NA; v_call: TRBV9
cdr3_nt: TGCGCCAGCAGCTTGTATCCAGGGCAAAAGCGCAACAGTGCGGCGAACACTGAAGCTTTCTTT; cdr3_aa: CASSLYPGQKRNSAANTEAFF; clone_size: NA; j_call: TRBJ1-1; d_call: NA; v_call: TRBV5-1
cdr3_nt: TGTGCCAGCAGGACAGGGAGGCTTAATTCACCCCTCCACTTT; cdr3_aa: CASRTGRLNSPLHF; clone_size: NA; j_call: TRBJ1-6; d_call: NA; v_call: TRBV21-1
cdr3_nt: TGCAGTGCTAGTGTACGGGAAAAACTGTTTTTT; cdr3_aa: CSASVREKLFF; clone_size: NA; j_call: TRBJ1-4; d_call: NA; v_call: TRBV20-1
cdr3_nt: TGTGCCTGGAGTCCCGGGGTTTATAATTCACCCCTCCACTTT; cdr3_aa: CAWSPGVYNSPLHF; clone_size: NA; j_call: TRBJ1-6; d_call: NA; v_call: TRBV30
cdr3_nt: TGTGCCAGTAACGGCCAGGACAGGGCGGGTGGCTACACCTTC; cdr3_aa: CASNGQDRAGGYTF; clone_size: NA; j_call: TRBJ1-2; d_call: TRBD1; v_call: TRBV11-2
cdr3_nt: TGTGCCAGCAGCTCCACCCAGGGGTACACTGAAGCTTTCTTT; cdr3_aa: CASSSTQGYTEAFF; clone_size: NA; j_call: TRBJ1-1; d_call: NA; v_call: TRBV7-8
cdr3_nt: TGTGCCAGCAGCTTCCCCCAGGGGCGGGAGACCCAGTACTTC; cdr3_aa: CASSFPQGRETQYF; clone_size: NA; j_call: TRBJ2-5; d_call: NA; v_call: TRBV7-2
cdr3_nt: TGCGCCAGCAGCCAAGATCCACCTTACAGCTCTGGAAACACCATATATTTT; cdr3_aa: CASSQDPPYSSGNTIYF; clone_size: few; j_call: TRBJ1-3; d_call: NA; v_call: TRBV4-3
cdr3_nt: TGTGCCAGCAGCTACACCGTAGTAGCGGGGGGCCCTAACAATGAGCAGTTCTTC; cdr3_aa: CASSYTVVAGGPNNEQFF; clone_size: NA; j_call: TRBJ2-1; d_call: TRBD2; v_call: TRBV27
cdr3_nt: TGTGCCAGCAGCCAGGACAGGGGGGCCACTGAAGCTTTCTTT; cdr3_aa: CASSQDRGATEAFF; clone_size: NA; j_call: TRBJ1-1; d_call: TRBD1; v_call: TRBV7-8
cdr3_nt: TGTGCCAGCAGCCACTCCGGAGCGGGGCAAGAGACCCAGTACTTC; cdr3_aa: CASSHSGAGQETQYF; clone_size: NA; j_call: TRBJ2-5; d_call: TRBD2; v_call: TRBV6-6
cdr3_nt: TGTGCCAGCAGTTACAAAAGCAACAATCAGCCCCAGCATTTT; cdr3_aa: CASSYKSNNQPQHF; clone_size: NA; j_call: TRBJ1-5; d_call: NA; v_call: TRBV6-5
cdr3_nt: TGTGCCAGCAGCAGAGAGGGCGGGGGAGACAGGGATACGCAGTATTTT; cdr3_aa: CASSREGGGDRDTQYF; clone_size: NA; j_call: TRBJ2-3; d_call: NA; v_call: TRBV9
cdr3_nt: TGCGCCAGCAGCCGCGAACAGGGGGCGCGCACTGAAGCTTTCTTT; cdr3_aa: CASSREQGARTEAFF; clone_size: few; j_call: TRBJ1-1; d_call: TRBD1; v_call: TRBV4-3
cdr3_nt: TGCGCCAGCAGCCGGGACTTCCCCTATAATTCACCCCTCCACTTT; cdr3_aa: CASSRDFPYNSPLHF; clone_size: once; j_call: TRBJ1-6; d_call: NA; v_call: TRBV5-1
cdr3_nt: TGTGCCTGGGTGAAGGACAGAAGAAATAATTCACCCCTCCACTTT; cdr3_aa: CAWVKDRRNNSPLHF; clone_size: NA; j_call: TRBJ1-6; d_call: NA; v_call: TRBV30
cdr3_nt: TGTGCCAGCAGTTTATCGAAGGGGATCGGTGAAGCTTTCTTT; cdr3_aa: CASSLSKGIGEAFF; clone_size: NA; j_call: TRBJ1-1; d_call: NA; v_call: TRBV27
cdr3_nt: TGTGCCAGCAGCAAAGACAGGGGGCTGAGGGGCTACACCTTC; cdr3_aa: CASSKDRGLRGYTF; clone_size: NA; j_call: TRBJ1-2; d_call: NA; v_call: TRBV21-1
cdr3_nt: TGCGCCAGCAGCCCAAGATACCTGGGGAGCTCTGGAAACACCATATATTTT; cdr3_aa: CASSPRYLGSSGNTIYF; clone_size: NA; j_call: TRBJ1-3; d_call: NA; v_call: TRBV4-3